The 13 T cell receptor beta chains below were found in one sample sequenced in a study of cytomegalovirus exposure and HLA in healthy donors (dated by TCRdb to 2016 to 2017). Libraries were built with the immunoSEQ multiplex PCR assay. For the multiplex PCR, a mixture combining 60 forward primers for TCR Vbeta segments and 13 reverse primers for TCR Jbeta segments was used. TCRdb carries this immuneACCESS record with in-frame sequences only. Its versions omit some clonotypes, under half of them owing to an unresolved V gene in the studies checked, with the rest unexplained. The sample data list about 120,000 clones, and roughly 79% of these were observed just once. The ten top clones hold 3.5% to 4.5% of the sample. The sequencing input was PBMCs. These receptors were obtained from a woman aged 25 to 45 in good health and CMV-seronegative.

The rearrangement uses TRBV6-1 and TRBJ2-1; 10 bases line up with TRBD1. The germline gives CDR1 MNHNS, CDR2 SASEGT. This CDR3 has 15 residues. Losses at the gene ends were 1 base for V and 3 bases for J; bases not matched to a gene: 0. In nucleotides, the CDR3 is TGTGCCAGCAGTGAAGGGACAGGGGGCTACAATGAGCAGTTCTTC. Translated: CASSEGTGGYNEQFF.

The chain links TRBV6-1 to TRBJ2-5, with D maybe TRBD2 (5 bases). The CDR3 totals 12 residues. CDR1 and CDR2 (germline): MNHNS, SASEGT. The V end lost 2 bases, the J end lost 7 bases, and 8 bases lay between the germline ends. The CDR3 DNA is TGTGCCAGCAGTGAAAGTGGGAGGACCCAGTACTTC. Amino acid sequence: CASSESGRTQYF.

This chain's CDR3 is CASSRRATGETQYF. The CDR3 coding sequence is TGTGCCAGTAGTCGGCGGGCCACGGGGGAGACCCAGTACTTC. V and J are TRBV19 and TRBJ2-5; D may be TRBD2 (5 bases). The length of the CDR3 is 14 residues. V lost 5 bases to trimming and J lost 5 bases, with 15 bases between them. Germline lookup yields CDR1 LNHDA and CDR2 SQIVND (reference sequence). The variable domain in full, with the rest retrieved from reference TRBV19 and TRBJ2-5, is DGGITQSPKYLFRKEGQNVTLSCEQNLNHDAMYWYRQDPGQGLRLIYYSQIVNDFQKGDIAEGYSVSREKKESFPLTVTSAQKNPTAFYLCASSRRATGETQYFGPGTRLLVL.

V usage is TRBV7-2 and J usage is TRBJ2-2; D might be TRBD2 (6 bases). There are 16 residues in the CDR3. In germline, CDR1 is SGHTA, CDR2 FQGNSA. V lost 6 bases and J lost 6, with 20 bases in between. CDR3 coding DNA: TGTGCCAGCAGGCACACCCCTCAGCGGGCGTCCGGGGAGCTGTTTTTT. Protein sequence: CASRHTPQRASGELFF.

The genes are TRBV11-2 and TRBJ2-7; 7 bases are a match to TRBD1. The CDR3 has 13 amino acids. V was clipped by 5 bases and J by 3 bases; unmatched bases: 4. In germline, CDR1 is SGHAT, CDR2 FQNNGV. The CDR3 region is CASSRGQVYEQYF. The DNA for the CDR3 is TGTGCCAGCAGCCGTGGACAGGTCTACGAGCAGTACTTC.

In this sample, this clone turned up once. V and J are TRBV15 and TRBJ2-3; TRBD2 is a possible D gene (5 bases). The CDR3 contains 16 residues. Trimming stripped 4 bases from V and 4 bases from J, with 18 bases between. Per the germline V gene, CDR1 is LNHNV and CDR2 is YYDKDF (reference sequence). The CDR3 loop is CATSKAPWGVADTQYF. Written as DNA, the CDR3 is TGTGCCACCAGCAAGGCCCCGTGGGGAGTGGCAGATACGCAGTATTTT.

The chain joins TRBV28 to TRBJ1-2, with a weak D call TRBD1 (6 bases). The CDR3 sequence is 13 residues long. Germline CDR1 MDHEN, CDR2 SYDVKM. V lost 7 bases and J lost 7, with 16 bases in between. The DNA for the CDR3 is TGTGCCAGCACCATCGGCGGGGGGCTTGGCTACACCTTC. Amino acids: CASTIGGGLGYTF.

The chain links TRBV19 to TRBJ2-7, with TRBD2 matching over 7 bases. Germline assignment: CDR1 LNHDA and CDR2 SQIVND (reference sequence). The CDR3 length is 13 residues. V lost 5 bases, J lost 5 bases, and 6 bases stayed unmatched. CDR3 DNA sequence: TGTGCCAGTAGTTCCACGGGGGGAGACGAGCAGTACTTC. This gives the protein CASSSTGGDEQYF.

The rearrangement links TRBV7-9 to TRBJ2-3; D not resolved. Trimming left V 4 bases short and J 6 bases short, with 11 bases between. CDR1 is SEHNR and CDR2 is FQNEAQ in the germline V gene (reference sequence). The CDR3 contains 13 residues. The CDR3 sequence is CASSSGSGDTQYF. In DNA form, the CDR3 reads TGTGCCAGCAGCTCAGGCAGTGGGGATACGCAGTATTTT.

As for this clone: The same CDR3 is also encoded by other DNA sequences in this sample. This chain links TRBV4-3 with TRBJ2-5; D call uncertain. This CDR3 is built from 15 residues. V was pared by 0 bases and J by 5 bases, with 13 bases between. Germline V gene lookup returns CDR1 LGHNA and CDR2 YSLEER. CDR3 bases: TGCGCCAGCAGCCAAGAAGGCGGAAGACGGGAGACCCAGTACTTC. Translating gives CASSQEGGRRETQYF.

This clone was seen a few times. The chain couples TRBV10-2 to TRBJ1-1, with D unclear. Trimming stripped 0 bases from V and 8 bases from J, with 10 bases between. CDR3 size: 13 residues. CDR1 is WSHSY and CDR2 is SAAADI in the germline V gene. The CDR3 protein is CASSESLGREAFF. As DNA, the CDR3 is TGCGCCAGCAGTGAGTCGCTGGGGAGGGAAGCTTTCTTT.

The CDR3 bases are TGTGCCAGTAGTATATGGGCGGGAGGCGTGGATGAGCAGTTCTTC. Translated: CASSIWAGGVDEQFF. The chain employs TRBV19 and TRBJ2-1; 8 bases agree with TRBD2. The CDR3 contains 15 residues. The V segment lost 2 bases and the J segment 8 bases; nucleotides outside the gene matches: 8. Germline V lookup: CDR1 LNHDA, CDR2 SQIVND (reference sequence).

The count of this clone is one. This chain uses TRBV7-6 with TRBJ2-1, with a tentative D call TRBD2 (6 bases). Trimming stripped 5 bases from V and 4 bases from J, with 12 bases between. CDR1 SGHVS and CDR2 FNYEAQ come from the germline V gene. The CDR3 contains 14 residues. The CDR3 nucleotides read TGTGCCAGCAGCGGAAGAGGGACTTACAATGAGCAGTTCTTC. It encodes CASSGRGTYNEQFF. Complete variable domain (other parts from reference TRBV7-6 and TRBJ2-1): GAGVSQSPRYKVTKRGQDVALRCDPISGHVSLYWYRQALGQGPEFLTYFNYEAQQDKSGLPNDRFSAERPEGSISTLTIQRTEQRDSAMYRCASSGRGTYNEQFFGPGTRLTVL.